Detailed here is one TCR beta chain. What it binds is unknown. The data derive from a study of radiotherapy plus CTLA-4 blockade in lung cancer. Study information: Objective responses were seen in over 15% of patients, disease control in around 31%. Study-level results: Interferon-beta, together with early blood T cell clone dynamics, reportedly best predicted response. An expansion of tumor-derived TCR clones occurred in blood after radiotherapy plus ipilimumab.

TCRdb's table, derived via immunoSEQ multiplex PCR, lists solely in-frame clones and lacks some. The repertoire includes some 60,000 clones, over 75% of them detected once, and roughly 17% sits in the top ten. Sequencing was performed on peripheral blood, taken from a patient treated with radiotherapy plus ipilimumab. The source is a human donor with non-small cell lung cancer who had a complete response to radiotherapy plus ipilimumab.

Written as DNA, the CDR3 is TGTGCCAGTAGGGTCCTTGTGGGGGCTAGCACTGAAGCTTTCTTT. Translating it yields CASRVLVGASTEAFF. V is TRBV19 and J is TRBJ1-1; maybe TRBD1 (6 bases). In germline, CDR1 is LNHDA, CDR2 SQIVND (reference sequence). Trimming pared 6 bases from V and 4 bases from J, leaving 18 bases between. The CDR3 runs to 15 residues. Looking up the rest from reference TRBV19 and TRBJ1-1 gives the full variable domain: DGGITQSPKYLFRKEGQNVTLSCEQNLNHDAMYWYRQDPGQGLRLIYYSQIVNDFQKGDIAEGYSVSREKKESFPLTVTSAQKNPTAFYLCASRVLVGASTEAFFGQGTRLTVV.